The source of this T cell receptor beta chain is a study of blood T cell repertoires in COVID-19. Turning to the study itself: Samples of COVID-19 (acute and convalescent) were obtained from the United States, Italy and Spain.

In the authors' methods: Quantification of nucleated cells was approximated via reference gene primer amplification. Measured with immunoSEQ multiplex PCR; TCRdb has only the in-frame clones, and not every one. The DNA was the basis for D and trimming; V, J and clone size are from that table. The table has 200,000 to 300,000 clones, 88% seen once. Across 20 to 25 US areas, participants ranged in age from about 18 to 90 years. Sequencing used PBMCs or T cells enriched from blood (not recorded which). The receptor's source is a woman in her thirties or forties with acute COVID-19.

In nucleotides, the CDR3 is TGTGCCAGCAGCTTAGAAACAGGTAGCAATCAGCCCCAGCATTTT. Its translation: CASSLETGSNQPQHF. This sequence joins TRBV11-2 and TRBJ1-5; D is possibly TRBD1 (5 bases). There are 15 residues in the CDR3. Trimming removed 0 bases from V and 0 bases from J, with 6 bases in between. From germline, CDR1 is SGHAT and CDR2 FQNNGV.